A single sample gave rise to the 6 T cell receptor beta chains below, sequenced in a study of cytomegalovirus exposure and HLA in healthy donors. The PCR ran on 60 Vbeta and 13 Jbeta primers. The method was immunoSEQ multiplex PCR; TCRdb's version includes in-frame clones alone and lacks a portion of them. Of around 80,000 clones in the sample, about 68% were seen once. Sequencing input: PBMCs. Every receptor here comes from a man aged 40-49 years in good health and CMV-seropositive.

This clone was seen a few times. V and J are TRBV11-2 and TRBJ1-1; D unclear. The CDR3 has 16 amino acids. V was pared by 0 bases and J by 5 bases, with 16 bases between. Germline V gene sequence: CDR1 SGHAT, CDR2 FQNNGV. The DNA for the CDR3 is TGTGCCAGCAGCTTAGAGTTTGGCAGCTCTAGGACTGAAGCTTTCTTT. The encoded protein is CASSLEFGSSRTEAFF.

This chain connects TRBV7-9 to TRBJ2-7; possibly TRBD2 for D (5 bases). In germline, CDR1 is SEHNR, CDR2 FQNEAQ (reference sequence). The CDR3 extends over 16 amino acids. The V and J ends lost 5 bases and 0 bases respectively, with 17 bases between them. In nucleotides, the CDR3 is TGTGCCAGCAGCCCCGGCGGACTGAGGAGCTCCTACGAGCAGTACTTC. Amino acid sequence: CASSPGGLRSSYEQYF.

This chain links TRBV15 with TRBJ2-1, with D perhaps matching TRBD2 (6 bases). The germline V gene has CDR1 LNHNV and CDR2 YYDKDF (reference sequence). The CDR3 extends over 12 amino acids. Trimming left V 4 bases short and J 11 bases short, with 12 bases between. The CDR3: CATSTETRQQFF. CDR3 nucleotide sequence: TGTGCCACCAGCACCGAGACTAGGCAGCAGTTCTTC.

This clone has a single count. The rearrangement links TRBV7-6 to TRBJ2-3, with 13 bases lining up with TRBD2. Germline V gene sequence: CDR1 SGHVS, CDR2 FNYEAQ. This CDR3 contains 19 residues. V was pared by 3 bases and J by 0 bases, with 9 bases of the junction left unmatched. Written as DNA, the CDR3 is TGTGCCAGCAGCTTCCCCAATGTGACTAGCGGGAGGAGCACAGATACGCAGTATTTT. This encodes CASSFPNVTSGRSTDTQYF.

The chain employs TRBV27 and TRBJ2-5, with 11 bases fitting TRBD2. Trimming at V came to 7 bases and at J to 4 bases, leaving 2 bases not matched to a gene. Germline CDR1 is MNHEY and CDR2 is SMNVEV (reference sequence). The CDR3 has 13 residues. CDR3 in DNA: TGTGCCAGCAAGACTAGCGGGGCAGAGACCCAGTACTTC. Encoded protein: CASKTSGAETQYF.

There are a few counts of this clone. The chain carries TRBV9 and TRBJ2-1, with D maybe TRBD2 (6 bases). With 5 bases removed from V and 3 bases from J, the gap between germline ends came to 9 bases. The CDR3 has 13 amino acids. Germline V gene data show CDR1 as SGDLS and CDR2 as YYNGEE. The CDR3 sequence: CASSASDYNEQFF. CDR3 coding DNA: TGTGCCAGCAGTGCTAGCGACTACAATGAGCAGTTCTTC.